Below are 24 T cell receptor beta chains sequenced from a single sample in a study of response to subunit inactivated influenza vaccine. MiXCR was run by TCRdb on the RT-PCR reads, yielding one entry per CDR3 protein. The data show about 570,000 distinct CDR3 sequences, roughly 10% seen once. The source was PBMCs from blood, collected on the day of vaccination. These receptors originate from a man aged 50-60 years who received an inactivated influenza vaccine.

The J gene is TRBJ2-3, the V gene TRBV7-6, with D possibly TRBD2 on 5 matching bases. Germline V gene data show CDR1 as SGHVS and CDR2 as FNYEAQ. The V end was cut by 2 bases, the J end by 1 base, with 10 bases between. The CDR3 runs to 15 residues. For the CDR3, the DNA is TGTGCCAGCAGCTTACAGGACTGGCGCACAGATACGCAGTATTTT. Translation: CASSLQDWRTDTQYF.

The sample holds a few counts of this clonotype. This sequence joins TRBV20-1 and TRBJ2-1; 7 nucleotides align to TRBD2. The germline gives CDR1 DFQATT, CDR2 SNEGSKA (reference sequence). CDR3 length equals 15 residues. Trimming cost V 2 bases and J 0 bases; bases outside gene matches: 4. CDR3 sequence (DNA): TGCAGTGCTAGAATGACTAGCAGCTCCTACAATGAGCAGTTCTTC. It codes for CSARMTSSSYNEQFF.

This clonotype was seen at least ten times. The CDR3 is CASSPGTSRFSFANTGELFF. In DNA, the CDR3 is TGTGCCAGCAGCCCAGGGACTAGCAGATTCTCGTTCGCGAACACCGGGGAGCTGTTTTTT. The chain has TRBV7-6 and TRBJ2-2, with 9 bases identical to TRBD2. The V gene end was trimmed by 5 bases and the J gene end by 0 bases; junction bases not matched to a gene: 16. In germline, CDR1 is SGHVS, CDR2 FNYEAQ. This CDR3 is built from 20 residues.

The chain joins TRBV5-8 to TRBJ2-7; 8 positions agree with TRBD1. The CDR3 spans 12 residues. The germline CDR1 and CDR2 sequences are SGHTS and YDEGEE. Germline trimming cut 10 bases from V and 6 bases from J; bases unmatched to any gene: 9. The CDR3 DNA reads TGTGCCGGCGCCAGGGGGCCATGCGAGCAGTACTTC. It yields the protein CAGARGPCEQYF.

This chain connects TRBV5-6 to TRBJ1-5; TRBD1 is a possible D gene (5 bases). The CDR3 has 16 residues. CDR1 SGHDT and CDR2 YYEEEE come from the germline V gene. The V end lost 1 base, the J end lost 3 bases, and 14 bases lay between the germline ends. This chain's CDR3 is CASSLWGRVNNQPQHF. As DNA, the CDR3 is TGTGCCAGCAGCTTGTGGGGCAGGGTAAACAATCAGCCCCAGCATTTT.

CDR3 region: CASSGQGSEQYF. The CDR3 DNA is TGTGCCAGCAGCGGACAGGGCTCCGAGCAGTACTTC. V usage is TRBV9 and J usage is TRBJ2-7; TRBD1 matches 7 bases. Germline V gene data show CDR1 as SGDLS and CDR2 as YYNGEE. V was clipped by 3 bases and J by 6 bases; unmatched bases: 3. CDR3 length: 12 residues. Looking up the rest from reference TRBV9 and TRBJ2-7 gives the full variable domain: DSGVTQTPKHLITATGQRVTLRCSPRSGDLSVYWYQQSLDQGLQFLIQYYNGEERAKGNILERFSAQQFPDLHSELNLSSLELGDSALYFCASSGQGSEQYFGPGTRLTVT.

This clonotype was seen only a few times. This chain links TRBV6-1 with TRBJ2-3; 8 nucleotides match TRBD1. The CDR3 has 14 amino acids. The germline V gene has CDR1 MNHNS and CDR2 SASEGT. The junction had 4 bases not matched to a gene; V was cut back by 6 bases and J by 2 bases. The chain's CDR3 is CASRPDRATDTQYF. CDR3 nucleotides: TGTGCCAGCAGACCGGACAGGGCCACAGATACGCAGTATTTT.

This clonotype was counted between two and nine times. The CDR3 nucleotides are TGTGCCAGCAGTGCGGAGGGCATGGTAGGTGAGCAGTTCTTC. This sequence encodes CASSAEGMVGEQFF. The chain couples TRBV6-4 to TRBJ2-1, with D possibly matching TRBD2 (6 bases). CDR1 is MRHNA and CDR2 is SNTAGT in the germline V gene. This CDR3 is 14 amino acids long. The ends were cut back, 4 bases at V and 9 bases at J, with 16 bases in the middle.

This clonotype was seen more than once but under ten times. V and J are TRBV6-2 or TRBV6-3 and TRBJ2-1; TRBD2 aligns across 7 bases. The CDR3 has 14 residues. Germline V lookup: CDR1 MNHEY, CDR2 SVGEGT. V was pared by 1 base and J by 10 bases, with 7 bases of the junction left unmatched. CDR3 protein: CASSYYGGGGEQFF. The CDR3 DNA reads TGTGCCAGCAGTTACTATGGCGGGGGAGGGGAGCAGTTCTTC.

This clonotype has just a few counts. This chain uses TRBV5-1 with TRBJ2-1; TRBD2 agrees at 7 bases. Germline loops: CDR1 SGHRS, CDR2 YFSETQ. This CDR3 region has 12 residues. After removal of 2 bases from V and 10 bases from J, the junction contained 3 bases not matched to a gene. CDR3 bases: TGCGCCAGCAGCTTAAAAGCGGGGGAGCAGTTCTTC. Residues: CASSLKAGEQFF.

This clonotype was observed a few times. V is TRBV12-3 or TRBV12-4 and J is TRBJ2-1, with D possibly being TRBD1 (5 bases). Trimming cost V 5 bases and J 0 bases, with 17 bases left between them. The CDR3 is made up of 17 amino acids. The CDR3 sequence is CASSPTDLSFSYNEQFF. CDR3 bases: TGTGCCAGCAGTCCGACAGATTTGTCGTTCTCCTACAATGAGCAGTTCTTC.

This clonotype was recorded at least ten times. The V and J genes are TRBV12-3 or TRBV12-4 and TRBJ2-3, with 7 positions matching TRBD2. The CDR3 spans 15 residues. The V segment lost 6 bases and the J segment 3 bases; nucleotides outside the gene matches: 9. The CDR3 coding sequence is TGTGCCAGCAGGCCTTCGGGCGGGGGTACAGATACGCAGTATTTT. This gives the protein CASRPSGGGTDTQYF.

This rearrangement joins TRBV28 to TRBJ2-6; no clear D gene. The CDR3 has 20 residues. Germline lookup yields CDR1 MDHEN and CDR2 SYDVKM. Trimming stripped 1 base from V and 0 bases from J, with 19 bases between. In DNA, the CDR3 is TGTGCCAGCAGTTTATTGGGTTGGCAGGCCCCCTACTCTGGGGCCAACGTCCTGACTTTC. This translates into CASSLLGWQAPYSGANVLTF.

This clonotype was seen a handful of times. This chain connects TRBV28 to TRBJ2-6, with D perhaps TRBD2 (6 bases). There are 16 residues in the CDR3. Trimming removed 2 bases from V and 3 bases from J, with 11 bases in between. The germline gives CDR1 MDHEN, CDR2 SYDVKM. The CDR3 bases are TGTGCCAGCAGTTTACCCGGGAGTTTTGGGGCCAACGTCCTGACTTTC. Protein sequence: CASSLPGSFGANVLTF.

This clonotype was counted many times. J is TRBJ2-3 and V is TRBV10-3; TRBD2 is a possible D gene (5 bases). Germline assignment: CDR1 ENHRY and CDR2 SYGVKD. The CDR3 length is 17 residues. The V and J ends lost 3 bases and 0 bases respectively, with 16 bases between them. The CDR3 is CAISDLSGTRSTDTQYF. DNA for the CDR3: TGTGCCATCAGTGACCTAAGCGGAACAAGGAGCACAGATACGCAGTATTTT.

This clonotype has a count of ten or more. The chain recombines TRBV7-2 with TRBJ2-2; D gene ambiguous. Trimming cost V 1 base and J 3 bases, with 12 bases left between them. Germline CDR1 and CDR2: SGHTA and FQGNSA. This CDR3 has 16 amino acids. The CDR3 nucleotides read TGTGCCAGCAGCTTAGAATGGATTCCCCACACCGGGGAGCTGTTTTTT. Translation: CASSLEWIPHTGELFF.

There are many counts of this clonotype. The chain employs TRBV6-1 and TRBJ2-2, with 7 bases that match TRBD1. With V trimmed by 4 bases and J by 4 bases, 6 bases remained unmatched. The CDR3 is 15 residues long. Germline CDR1 and CDR2: MNHNS and SASEGT. In DNA, the CDR3 is TGTGCCAGCAGTGGACAGGGTACGGGCACCGGGGAGCTGTTTTTT. Protein: CASSGQGTGTGELFF.

This clonotype was counted a few times. The chain couples TRBV20-1 to TRBJ2-5; 7 nucleotides agree with TRBD2. CDR1 and CDR2 (germline): DFQATT, SNEGSKA (reference sequence). The ends lost 0 bases at V and 7 bases at J; junction bases unmatched: 8. CDR3 length equals 14 residues. This CDR3 reads CSARDLGGVTTQYF. The CDR3 DNA sequence: TGCAGTGCTAGAGATCTTGGGGGGGTGACGACCCAGTACTTC.

The gene calls are TRBV7-2 and TRBJ1-1, with TRBD1 as a possible D gene (5 bases). The CDR3 extends over 14 amino acids. CDR1 is SGHTA and CDR2 is FQGNSA in the germline V gene. The V end lost 1 base, the J end lost 4 bases, and 10 bases lay between the germline ends. CDR3: CASSLEGVSTEAFF. The CDR3 nucleotides are TGTGCCAGCAGCTTAGAAGGGGTGAGCACTGAAGCTTTCTTT.

The rearrangement joins TRBV28 to TRBJ2-7; D may be TRBD1 (5 bases). The CDR3 has 14 residues. Germline lookup yields CDR1 MDHEN and CDR2 SYDVKM. Trimming stripped 2 bases from V and 6 bases from J, with 14 bases between. CDR3 DNA sequence: TGTGCCAGCAGTTTACGGCCCCCAGGGCGCGAGCAGTACTTC. The encoded protein is CASSLRPPGREQYF.

This clonotype has a count of ten or more. The V call is TRBV11-2, the J call TRBJ2-5; 7 bases fit TRBD2. The CDR3 has 15 amino acids. The germline V gene has CDR1 SGHAT and CDR2 FQNNGV. After removal of 5 bases from V and 1 base from J, the junction contained 7 bases not matched to a gene. The CDR3 DNA is TGTGCCAGCAGCGGGGGGGAACTACTCCAAGAGACCCAGTACTTC. The encoded protein is CASSGGELLQETQYF. The full variable domain, rest sourced from reference TRBV11-2 and TRBJ2-5, is EAGVAQSPRYKIIEKRQSVAFWCNPISGHATLYWYQQILGQGPKLLIQFQNNGVVDDSQLPKDRFSAERLKGVDSTLKIQPAKLEDSAVYLCASSGGELLQETQYFGPGTRLLVL.

This sequence joins TRBV20-1 and TRBJ2-3; the match to TRBD2 covers 7 bases. CDR3 length: 15 amino acids. The germline CDR1 and CDR2 sequences are DFQATT and SNEGSKA (reference sequence). With V trimmed by 0 bases and J by 5 bases, 8 bases remained unmatched. The CDR3 nucleotides read TGCAGTGCTAGAGATGGGCGGCTAGCGGAAGATACGCAGTATTTT. Translating it yields CSARDGRLAEDTQYF.

The chain joins TRBV28 to TRBJ2-7; maybe TRBD2 (7 bases). V lost 9 bases and J lost 2, with 14 bases in between. This CDR3 region has 13 residues. The germline V gene has CDR1 MDHEN and CDR2 SYDVKM. CDR3 protein: CASARGGTYEQYF. CDR3 coding DNA: TGTGCCAGTGCGAGGGGGGGAACCTACGAGCAGTACTTC.

The chain employs TRBV25-1 and TRBJ2-5; 7 positions agree with TRBD1. J lost 5 bases, V lost 5 bases, and 14 bases had no gene match. This CDR3 is built from 16 residues. In germline, CDR1 is MGHDK, CDR2 SYGVNS. For the CDR3, the DNA is TGTGCCAGCAGTAGACAGGGTTCGACACGCACGGAGACCCAGTACTTC. As protein: CASSRQGSTRTETQYF.